The present TCR beta chain was sequenced within a study of OX40 agonist ivuxolimab in advanced cancers. Clones were sequenced by immunoSEQ multiplex PCR, and TCRdb holds only the in-frame ones, with some missing. Here the sample spans under 80,000 clones, roughly 88% being singletons. Germline V lookup: CDR1 SNHLY, CDR2 FYNNEI. Trimming cost V 8 bases and J 2 bases; bases outside gene matches: 6. This CDR3 has 13 residues. The sequencing used CD4+ or CD8+ T cells sorted from blood, collected in a trial of the OX40 agonist ivuxolimab. The rearrangement links TRBV2 to TRBJ2-7; 7 bases map to TRBD2. The sequence came from an adult with an advanced solid tumor such as melanoma, head and neck, liver or kidney cancer. CDR3 nucleotides: TGTGCCAGCCGGGGGGACCGGACCTACGAGCAGTACTTC. Translation gives CASRGDRTYEQYF.